This T cell receptor beta chain appears in the sequencing data of a study of metastatic and nonmetastatic thyroid tumors. With MiXCR, TCRdb reprocessed the PCR reads. In the table there are about 70,000 clones, around 18% of which are singletons. In its sample, this clone was seen many times. The length of the CDR3 is 16 residues. Trimming cost V 7 bases and J 0 bases; bases outside gene matches: 7. CDR1 is ENHRY, CDR2 SYGVKD, per germline. Thyroid surgery was preceded by no treatment in any patient. This receptor was taken from a female donor with papillary thyroid cancer or a benign thyroid nodule (not recorded which). Some clones in this sample may be carry-over from other donors' samples. Sequenced input: blood. The rearrangement joins TRBV10-3 to TRBJ2-1; TRBD2 agrees at 9 bases. Here the CDR3 DNA reads TGTGCCATCATGGGGGGTAGCGGGAGCTCCTACAATGAGCAGTTCTTC. Protein: CAIMGGSGSSYNEQFF.